The clone carrying this TCR beta chain came up a few times. Its antigen is unidentified. The CDR3 contains 15 residues. Germline assignment: CDR1 SEHNR and CDR2 FQNEAQ (reference sequence). Trimming left V 5 bases short and J 1 base short, with 14 bases between. Amplified regions were TCR beta CDR3 sequences from RNA transcripts. First-round RT-PCR targeting the TCR CDR3 was performed with the HTBI primer set. TCRdb re-analysed the multiplex PCR reads in MiXCR, keeping a single row per CDR3 protein. Among over 550,000 distinct CDR3 sequences, about a sixth were seen once, and the ten largest hold approximately 20%. These data belong to a study of T cells in Graves' hyperthyroidism and ophthalmopathy. Findings and limits, study-wide: The model forecast ophthalmopathy, anticipating it by a median about 6.5 months before onset.

Clinical symptoms, serum thyroxine, TRAb, thyroid ultrasound and orbital computed tomography established diagnosis. Fresh peripheral blood, roughly 9.6 ml, was the source of the PBMCs. This clonotype was obtained from a woman aged 18-30 years with Graves' hyperthyroidism. The material sequenced was blood. The chain recombines TRBV7-9 with TRBJ2-5, with D perhaps TRBD2 (6 bases). The CDR3: CASSLPAGPQETQYF. In nucleotides, the CDR3 is TGTGCCAGCAGCCTCCCAGCGGGCCCCCAAGAGACCCAGTACTTC.